This paragraph covers one TCR beta chain sequence. The data are from a study of blood T cell repertoires in COVID-19. Study as a whole: Samples of COVID-19 (acute and convalescent) were obtained from the United States, Italy and Spain. From T cells, B-cell-depleted T cells, or PBMCs came the material, which was cDNA or gDNA.

Authors' analysis steps: Researchers report that nucleated cell counts were estimated from reference gene primer amplification. This table comes from immunoSEQ multiplex PCR, and its TCRdb copy is limited to in-frame clones, with some not included. V and J calls and clone size come straight from that table; D and trimming were deduced from the DNA. This sample has about 150,000 clones, with approximately 80% found just once. With 3 bases clipped from V and 1 base from J, the junction kept 3 bases outside the gene matches. The CDR3 loop spans 15 amino acids. Germline V CDR1 and CDR2: SGDLS, YYNGEE. This clonotype was sampled from a human donor in a cohort sampled during active COVID-19. This rearrangement joins TRBV9 to TRBJ2-1, with 8 positions matching TRBD2. Specimen: peripheral blood. DNA of the CDR3: TGTGCCAGCAGCGAAAGCGGGAGTTCCTACAATGAGCAGTTCTTC. Residues: CASSESGSSYNEQFF.